This T cell receptor (beta chain) is from a study of T cell changes during pregnancy in multiple sclerosis (dated by TCRdb to 2018 to 2020). Regarding the research as a whole: Changes in the T cell repertoire over the course of pregnancy were examined in this study in women with multiple sclerosis.

A note on this clone: It lacks a known antigen. No much larger clonotype is one base removed from it; base qualities were not supplied.

The protocol used for the library was the immunoSEQ multiplex PCR assay. Imported from immuneACCESS, the table was reduced by TCRdb to in-frame sequences with V and J called. These copies leave out some clones; in studies compared against another copy, an unresolved V gene accounts for under half, and the cause of the remainder is not known. The sample table lists roughly 110,000 clones, roughly nine tenths of them with a count of one. Roughly 1.6% of the sample goes to the ten largest clones. The CDR3 holds 15 amino acids from the cysteine to the phenylalanine. Only CDR3 DNA remains: 45 bases, in frame from the first base. Sequences SGDLS (CDR1) and YYNGEE (CDR2) are obtained from the germline V gene. V and J are truncated by 0 bases and 4 bases respectively, leaving an intervening sequence of 10 bases.

Recombination joined TRBV9 with TRBJ1-4, with the D gene not confidently named. This receptor was taken from a female donor with multiple sclerosis, enrolled in a pregnancy study. Here the sequenced sample was peripheral blood, taken before pregnancy. The DNA sequence is given as TGTGCCAGCAGCGTAGATGAGGGTTATAATGAAAAACTGTTTTTT. This encodes CASSVDEGYNEKLFF.